One T cell receptor beta chain is described in this entry. Its antigen is currently unknown. This record comes from a study of cytomegalovirus exposure and HLA in healthy donors. Turning to the study itself: As released early, the data held 75 million to 90 million unique TCRs from HLA-typed donors.

Primers for the PCR totalled 60 Vbeta and 13 Jbeta. Clones were sequenced by immunoSEQ multiplex PCR, and TCRdb holds only the in-frame ones, with some missing. The sample lists 220,000 or so clones; approximately 80% were seen once. The CDR3 totals 14 residues. Germline V lookup: CDR1 SGHTA, CDR2 FQGTGA. The trim removed 8 bases at V and 1 base at J, leaving 4 bases unmatched. Study results and caveats: Segments of the TCR beta V type were, in most cases, productive about 87% or about 30% of the time in an earlier analysis. Cytomegalovirus status, reportedly, was diagnosed with high specificity and sensitivity by the classifier.

This sequence joins TRBV7-3 and TRBJ2-2; 7 bases map to TRBD2. The sample taken for sequencing was PBMCs. The TCR was taken from a male donor in good health and CMV-seronegative. CDR3 protein: CASQASGNTGELFF. CDR3 DNA: TGTGCCAGCCAAGCTAGCGGGAACACCGGGGAGCTGTTTTTT.